This T cell receptor beta chain comes out of a study of cytomegalovirus exposure and HLA in healthy donors. Study summary: The platform used for the 95 to 150 validation repertoires matched that of the roughly 670 first-cohort repertoires, a later analysis reported. General study findings and limits: First-cohort TCR clusters tended to co-occur in the 120 or so validation repertoires, a later analysis found. Cytomegalovirus association was listed for around 180 TCR beta chains. Specific recognition of CMV antigens was confirmed in vitro for a few chains (all CMV-associated).

The V end was cut by 1 base, the J end by 7 bases, with 23 bases between. The CDR3 spans 18 residues. Germline V gene sequence: CDR1 MGHRA, CDR2 YSYEKL. On this clone itself: As yet, its antigen is unknown. This likely comes from a read error, as the CDR3 has no conserved phenylalanine or tryptophan at its end.

TCRdb's table, derived via immunoSEQ multiplex PCR, lists solely in-frame clones and lacks some. The data hold roughly 70,000 clones, with around nine tenths observed a single time. The chain is built from TRBV4-1 and TRBJ2-4; D perhaps matches TRBD2 (5 bases). The source material was PBMCs. This clonotype originated in a woman aged 18-29 years in good health and CMV-seropositive. The DNA for the CDR3 is TGCGCCAGCAGCCAAGCTTTGGGCGGGCCCACACGGGGTAACATTCAGTACCTC. It codes for CASSQALGGPTRGNIQYL.